The present T cell receptor beta chain was sequenced within a study of cytotoxic CD8 clonotypes in ibrutinib-treated CLL. Method: immunoSEQ multiplex PCR; TCRdb's copy keeps in-frame clones and lacks some. The data hold over 25,000 clones, with 76% observed a single time. Germline values: CDR1 MNHNS, CDR2 SASEGT. This CDR3 region has 12 residues. V lost 6 bases, J lost 7 bases, and 9 bases lay in between. This receptor was identified in a human donor with chronic lymphocytic leukemia. Sequencing was performed on PBMCs, taken after 36 months of ibrutinib treatment. This sequence joins TRBV6-1 and TRBJ2-2; D is possibly TRBD1 or TRBD2 (6 bases each). Written as DNA, the CDR3 is TGTGCCAGCAGAGGGGGGAACGGGGAGCTGTTTTTT. It yields the protein CASRGGNGELFF.